This TCR beta chain was obtained from a study of radiation and T cells in renal cell carcinoma. Per the germline V gene, CDR1 is LGHNT and CDR2 is FRNRAP. Germline trimming cut 5 bases from V and 5 bases from J; bases unmatched to any gene: 4. There are 13 residues in the CDR3. Time point given: baseline pretreatment blood. Treatment denoted: 15 Gy SBRT to primary tumor, nephrectomy 4 weeks later. Serial blood draws occurred at baseline and 2 and 4 weeks post-SBRT. This clone was detected once. Clones were sequenced by immunoSEQ multiplex PCR, and TCRdb holds only the in-frame ones, with some missing. The sample carries more than 75,000 clones, approximately 80% recorded once.

This TCR was sampled from a man between 60 and 75 years old with renal cell carcinoma. J is TRBJ2-5 and V is TRBV12-5, with 8 bases that match TRBD2. The input for sequencing was blood, taken from a patient whose treatment included radiotherapy and nephrectomy. CDR3 nucleotide sequence: TGTGCTAGTGGTCCCCGGGGGGGGGAGACCCAGTACTTC. Its protein product is CASGPRGGETQYF.